This T cell receptor beta chain was profiled in a study of blood T cell repertoires in COVID-19. Study-wide context: The origin of the acute and convalescent COVID-19 samples was the United States, Italy and Spain.

CDR3 size: 18 residues. V dropped 2 bases and J dropped 2; count of bases not matched to a gene: 12. Germline lookup yields CDR1 SGHTA and CDR2 FQGTGA. Source study methods: Amplifying reference gene primers gave estimates of nucleated cell counts. Profiling relied on immunoSEQ multiplex PCR, and the TCRdb table lists in-frame clones only, not all of them. That table gives V, J and clone size, and the DNA gave D and trimming. The sample carries about 120,000 clones, around 89% recorded once. Patients of the Seattle cohort, enrolled during active infection, were followed longitudinally. The genes are TRBV7-3 and TRBJ2-1, with 7 bases aligning to TRBD2. The source is a woman aged 60-75 years with COVID-19, enrolled during active disease. The sample consisted of peripheral blood. CDR3 coding DNA: TGTGCCAGCAGCTTAGTTGACTGGCGGGGGACCCCCTACAATGAGCAGTTCTTC. Translating gives CASSLVDWRGTPYNEQFF.